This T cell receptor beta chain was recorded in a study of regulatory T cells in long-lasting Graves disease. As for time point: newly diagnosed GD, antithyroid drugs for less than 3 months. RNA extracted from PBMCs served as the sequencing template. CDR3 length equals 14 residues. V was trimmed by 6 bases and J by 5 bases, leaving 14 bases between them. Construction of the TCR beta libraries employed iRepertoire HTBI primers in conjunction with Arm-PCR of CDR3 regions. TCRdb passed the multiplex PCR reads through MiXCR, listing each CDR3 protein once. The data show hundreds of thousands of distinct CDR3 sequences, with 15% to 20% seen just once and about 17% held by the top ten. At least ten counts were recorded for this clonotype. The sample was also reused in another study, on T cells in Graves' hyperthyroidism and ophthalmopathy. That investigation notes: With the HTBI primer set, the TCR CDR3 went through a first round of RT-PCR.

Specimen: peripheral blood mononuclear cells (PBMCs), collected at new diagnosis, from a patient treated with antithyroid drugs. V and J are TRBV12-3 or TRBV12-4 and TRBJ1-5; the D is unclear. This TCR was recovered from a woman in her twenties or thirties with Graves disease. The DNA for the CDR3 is TGTGCCAGCAGCCCCCGGGAGGGATATCAGCCCCAGCATTTT. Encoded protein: CASSPREGYQPQHF.